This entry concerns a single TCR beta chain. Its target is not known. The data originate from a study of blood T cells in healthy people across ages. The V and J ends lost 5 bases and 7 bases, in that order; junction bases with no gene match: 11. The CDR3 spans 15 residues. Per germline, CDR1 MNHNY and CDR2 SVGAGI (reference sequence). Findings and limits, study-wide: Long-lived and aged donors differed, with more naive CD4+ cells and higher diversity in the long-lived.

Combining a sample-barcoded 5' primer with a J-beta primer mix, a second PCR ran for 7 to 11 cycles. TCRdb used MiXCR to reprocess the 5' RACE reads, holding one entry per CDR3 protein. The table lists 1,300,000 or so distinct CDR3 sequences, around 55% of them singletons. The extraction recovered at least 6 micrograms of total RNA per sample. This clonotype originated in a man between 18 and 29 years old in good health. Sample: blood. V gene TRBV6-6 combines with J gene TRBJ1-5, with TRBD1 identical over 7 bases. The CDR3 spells CASSALQGREQPQHF. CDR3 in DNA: TGTGCCAGCAGTGCCCTACAGGGGAGGGAACAGCCCCAGCATTTT.